In this sample, the clone carrying this TCR beta chain turned up many times. Antigen: not known. The data belong to a study of T cells in Graves' hyperthyroidism and ophthalmopathy. Study-wide context: Upon initial diagnosis and before any treatment, peripheral blood was collected. Study-wide findings and caveats: The majority of expanded thyroid clonotypes above 0.001 also appeared in blood. Model output signaled ophthalmopathy a median around 6.9 months ahead of onset.

Diagnostic decisions used clinical symptoms, serum thyroxine and TRAb, thyroid ultrasound and orbital computed tomography. Per the germline V gene, CDR1 is MNHEY and CDR2 is SVGAGI. The junction had 5 bases not matched to a gene; V was cut back by 2 bases and J by 6 bases. The CDR3 covers 15 residues. There were TCR beta CDR3 regions amplified from RNA transcripts. HTBI primers were employed in a first-round RT-PCR of the TCR CDR3. TCRdb reprocessed the multiplex PCR reads with MiXCR, giving one entry per CDR3 protein. The sample has 500,000 to 800,000 distinct CDR3 sequences, roughly 15% seen once; the top ten hold 9.5% to 15%.

Specimen: blood. The gene calls are TRBV6-5 and TRBJ2-1; 9 bases map to TRBD1. This sequence was found in a woman in her forties or fifties with Graves' ophthalmopathy. In DNA form, the CDR3 reads TGTGCCAGCAGTTACGACAGGGGGGGACTCAATGAGCAGTTCTTC. Translated, it gives CASSYDRGGLNEQFF.